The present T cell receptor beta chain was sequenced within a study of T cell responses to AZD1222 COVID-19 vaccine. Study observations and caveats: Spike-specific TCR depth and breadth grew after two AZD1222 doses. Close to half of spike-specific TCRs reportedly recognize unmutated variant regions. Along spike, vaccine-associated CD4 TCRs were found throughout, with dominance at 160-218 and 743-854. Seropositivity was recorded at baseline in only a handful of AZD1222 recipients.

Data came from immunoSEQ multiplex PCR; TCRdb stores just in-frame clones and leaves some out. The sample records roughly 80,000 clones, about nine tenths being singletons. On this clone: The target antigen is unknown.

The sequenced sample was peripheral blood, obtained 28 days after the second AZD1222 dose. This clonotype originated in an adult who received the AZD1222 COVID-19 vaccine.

CDR3 loop: CSAGSYEQYF. The CDR3 nucleotides are TGCAGCGCCGGCTCCTACGAGCAGTACTTC. The chain joins TRBV29-1 to TRBJ2-7; D remains unclear. Germline assignment: CDR1 SQVTM and CDR2 ANQGSEA. The CDR3 sequence is 10 residues long. The V and J ends lost 7 bases and 0 bases respectively, with 4 bases between them.